Following are 29 T cell receptor beta chains from one sample sequenced in a study of blood T cells in healthy people across ages. It was with a sample-barcoded 5' primer and a J-beta primer mix that a second PCR of about 6 to 12 cycles was run. Using its own MiXCR run on the 5' RACE reads, TCRdb lists one record per CDR3 protein. The sample holds approximately 1.5 million distinct CDR3 sequences, around 40% seen once. The sample was blood. The origin of the receptors is a young woman in good health.

This clonotype was seen more than once but under ten times. This chain links TRBV27 with TRBJ1-2; TRBD1 aligns across 7 bases. CDR1 MNHEY and CDR2 SMNVEV come from the germline V gene (reference sequence). V trimming: 3 bases; J trimming: 5 bases; junction bases outside the gene matches: 12. The CDR3 has 16 residues. CDR3 region: CASSLGLQGSLYGYTF. CDR3 DNA sequence: TGTGCCAGCAGTTTGGGGTTACAGGGGAGTCTGTATGGCTACACCTTC.

The chain employs TRBV6-5 and TRBJ2-1, with 8 positions matching TRBD2. J gave up 9 bases and V 2 bases, and 6 bases lay outside the gene matches. Germline assignment: CDR1 MNHEY and CDR2 SVGAGI. This CDR3 comprises 14 residues. The CDR3 coding sequence is TGTGCCAGCAGTTACGGGACTAGAGCGCGTGAGCAGTTCTTC. This translates into CASSYGTRAREQFF.

This chain connects TRBV7-2 to TRBJ2-5; 9 bases line up with TRBD1. Germline V gene sequence: CDR1 SGHTA, CDR2 FQGNSA. The CDR3 is 16 residues long. J was trimmed by 5 bases and V by 3 bases; bases with no gene match: 10. The CDR3 DNA reads as TGTGCCAGCAGCTTCACCTCGGGACAGGGAAGCGAGACCCAGTACTTC. Translation: CASSFTSGQGSETQYF. Full variable domain (missing parts from reference TRBV7-2 and TRBJ2-5): GAGVSQSPSNKVTEKGKDVELRCDPISGHTALYWYRQSLGQGLEFLIYFQGNSAPDKSGLPSDRFSAERTGGSVSTLTIQRTQQEDSAVYLCASSFTSGQGSETQYFGPGTRLLVL.

This clonotype has more than one count but fewer than ten. The genes are TRBV4-3 and TRBJ2-3; 10 positions agree with TRBD1. V gave up 2 bases and J gave up 4 bases; unmatched junction bases: 6. The CDR3 is 16 residues long. In germline, CDR1 is LGHNA, CDR2 YSLEER. The CDR3 DNA reads as TGCGCCAGCAGCCAACGGGACAGGGGTTCGCCAGATACGCAGTATTTT. Protein sequence: CASSQRDRGSPDTQYF.

For this clonotype: The junction and the germline gene differ at one end; a read error may be behind it. The chain employs TRBV18 and TRBJ1-2, with D possibly being TRBD1 (5 bases). Germline V lookup: CDR1 KGHSH, CDR2 LQKENI. The CDR3 is made up of 14 amino acids. The CDR3 coding sequence is TGTGCCACCTCACCATCAGGGTGGAACTATGGCTACACCTTC. Protein: CATSPSGWNYGYTF.

The rearrangement links TRBV30 to TRBJ2-1; D may be TRBD2 (5 bases). The germline V gene has CDR1 GTSNPN and CDR2 SVGIG (reference sequence). The CDR3 has 15 amino acids. V was trimmed by 0 bases and J by 7 bases, leaving 16 bases between them. The CDR3, as DNA: TGTGCCTGGAGTGTATGGCGGGCCCCTGGGAATGAGCAGTTCTTC. As protein: CAWSVWRAPGNEQFF.

In this sample, this clonotype turned up once. The genes are TRBV7-9 and TRBJ2-7, with 8 bases lining up with TRBD1. Germline V gene lookup returns CDR1 SEHNR and CDR2 FQNEAQ (reference sequence). Trimming took 5 bases from V and 4 from J; bases not matched to a gene: 10. The CDR3 length is 15 residues. The CDR3 DNA reads TGTGCCAGCAGCCCCCGGACAGGGAAGTGGTACGAGCAGTACTTC. It translates to CASSPRTGKWYEQYF.

Concerning this clonotype itself: This may be a read error, as it is one base from a much larger clone. The gene calls are TRBV4-3 and TRBJ2-7; no reliable D call. Germline CDR1 LGHNA, CDR2 YSLEER. Trimming stripped 0 bases from V and 7 bases from J, with 7 bases between. This CDR3 has 12 residues. The CDR3 loop reads CASSQDSKEQYF. In DNA, the CDR3 is TGCGCCAGCAGCCAAGACTCGAAGGAGCAGTACTTC.

This clonotype came up a few times. This chain connects TRBV27 to TRBJ1-1; 12 bases are a match to TRBD1. The CDR3 runs 19 residues. Germline CDR1 and CDR2: MNHEY and SMNVEV (reference sequence). J lost 0 bases, V lost 7 bases, and 15 bases had no gene match. The CDR3 protein is CASTEFFSGTGGVNTEAFF. In nucleotides, the CDR3 is TGTGCCAGCACAGAGTTTTTTTCCGGGACAGGGGGCGTGAACACTGAAGCTTTCTTT.

The sample holds a few counts of this clonotype. The rearrangement joins TRBV9 to TRBJ2-3; 11 bases agree with TRBD1. Germline trimming cut 2 bases from V and 3 bases from J; bases unmatched to any gene: 2. The CDR3 consists of 15 residues. Germline V lookup: CDR1 SGDLS, CDR2 YYNGEE. CDR3 amino acids: CASSVGTGGTDTQYF. In nucleotides, the CDR3 is TGTGCCAGCAGCGTCGGGACAGGGGGGACAGATACGCAGTATTTT.

The CDR3 loop reads CASSFQRLTSGYNEQFF. CDR3 bases: TGTGCCAGCAGTTTTCAGCGATTAACGTCGGGCTACAATGAGCAGTTCTTC. The rearrangement uses TRBV28 and TRBJ2-1; D not resolved. Germline assignment: CDR1 MDHEN and CDR2 SYDVKM. The V end was cut by 3 bases, the J end by 3 bases, with 18 bases between. The CDR3 extends over 17 amino acids.

This clonotype was recorded at least ten times. The junction departs from the called germline gene at one end, perhaps through a read error. The chain links TRBV4-1 to TRBJ2-3; D may match TRBD1 or TRBD2 (5 bases each). CDR3 length: 14 residues. The germline V gene has CDR1 MGHRA and CDR2 YSYEKL. CDR3 region: CASSLGRRGDTQYF. The DNA of the CDR3 is TGTGCCAGCAGCTTGGGACGACGGGGAGATACGCAGTATTTT.

Here the CDR3 reads CASSFRDAKNIQYF. CDR3 DNA sequence: TGTGCCAGCAGCTTTAGGGATGCCAAAAACATTCAGTACTTC. This chain connects TRBV7-9 to TRBJ2-4; D not resolved. The ends were cut back, 3 bases at V and 1 base at J, with 7 bases in the middle. This CDR3 is built from 14 residues. From germline, CDR1 is SEHNR and CDR2 FQNEAQ (reference sequence).

The chain recombines TRBV29-1 with TRBJ2-7; 7 bases agree with TRBD2. Germline V gene lookup returns CDR1 SQVTM and CDR2 ANQGSEA. There are 17 residues in the CDR3. V dropped 4 bases and J dropped 7; count of bases not matched to a gene: 22. The CDR3 coding sequence is TGCAGCGTTGTAACCGGGGGGACTGGCGGTTCCCACAATGAGCAGTACTTC. This codes for CSVVTGGTGGSHNEQYF.

This clonotype appeared a single time. The genes are TRBV6-5 and TRBJ1-1, with D maybe TRBD1 (6 bases). Trimming cost V 4 bases and J 3 bases, with 18 bases left between them. The CDR3 length is 16 residues. CDR1 is MNHEY and CDR2 is SVGAGI in the germline V gene. CDR3: CASSCAIYREHTEAFF. CDR3 in DNA: TGTGCCAGCAGTTGCGCTATCTACAGGGAGCACACTGAAGCTTTCTTT.

The V call is TRBV12-3 or TRBV12-4, the J call TRBJ2-4; weak D call: TRBD1 (7 bases). The end of the DNA aligns better with TRBJ2-7, so the J call may be wrong. The CDR3 totals 14 residues. CDR3 sequence: CASRKAGGFHEQYF. Written as DNA, the CDR3 is TGTGCCAGCAGGAAGGCAGGGGGGTTCCACGAGCAGTACTTC.

This chain joins TRBV29-1 and TRBJ1-2; D is possibly TRBD1 (5 bases). From germline, CDR1 is SQVTM and CDR2 ANQGSEA. This CDR3 is built from 15 residues. The V gene lost 1 base and the J gene lost 8 bases, with 20 bases spanning the gap. The DNA of the CDR3 is TGCAGCGTTGAAGGGGGGGTGGGGCGCCGCGACGGCTACACCTTC. As protein: CSVEGGVGRRDGYTF.

This clonotype was recorded only once. The chain employs TRBV6-5 and TRBJ1-3; no reliable D call. Germline V lookup: CDR1 MNHEY, CDR2 SVGAGI. CDR3 length: 15 amino acids. The V and J ends lost 2 bases and 6 bases respectively, with 14 bases between them. As DNA, the CDR3 is TGTGCCAGCAGTTACCTTCATGGTTTAGAAAACACCATATATTTT. Translation gives CASSYLHGLENTIYF.

V gene TRBV9 combines with J gene TRBJ2-5; no firm D call. The V and J ends lost 4 bases and 1 base respectively, with 14 bases between them. The CDR3 runs to 15 residues. CDR1 SGDLS and CDR2 YYNGEE come from the germline V gene. The CDR3 nucleotides are TGTGCCAGCAGCCTTAGCCCCGCAGCCCAAGAGACCCAGTACTTC. Encoded protein: CASSLSPAAQETQYF.

The chain joins TRBV25-1 to TRBJ2-7; 9 bases are a match to TRBD2. The germline gives CDR1 MGHDK, CDR2 SYGVNS. The trim removed 1 base at V and 4 bases at J, leaving 5 bases unmatched. The CDR3 loop spans 15 amino acids. The CDR3 reads CASSESAGGVYEQYF. CDR3 bases: TGTGCCAGCAGTGAATCAGCGGGAGGTGTGTACGAGCAGTACTTC.

This clonotype has only one observation. One end of the junction is discordant with germline, which a read error may explain. This rearrangement joins TRBV14 to TRBJ2-7, with 7 bases that match TRBD1. The J call may be wrong; the DNA end is better matched by TRBJ2-5. This CDR3 is built from 15 residues. Germline CDR1 and CDR2: SGHDN and FVKESK. Written as DNA, the CDR3 is TGTGCCAGAAGCCATTGGGACAGCGGAGGAGAGACCCAGTACTTC. Encoded protein: CARSHWDSGGETQYF.

This clonotype has more than one count but fewer than ten. The chain uses TRBV7-2 and TRBJ2-7; 9 bases align to TRBD1. In germline, CDR1 is SGHTA, CDR2 FQGNSA. This CDR3 is built from 15 residues. Trimming took 5 bases from V and 0 from J; bases not matched to a gene: 5. In nucleotides, the CDR3 is TGTGCCAGCAGCCAAATGACAGGGGGCTCCTACGAGCAGTACTTC. It is translated as CASSQMTGGSYEQYF.

V is TRBV2 and J is TRBJ2-3; 8 positions agree with TRBD1. After removal of 9 bases from V and 2 bases from J, the junction contained 7 bases not matched to a gene. From germline, CDR1 is SNHLY and CDR2 FYNNEI. The CDR3 has 14 residues. The CDR3 DNA is TGTGCCAGTGGGGACAGGACGTACACAGATACGCAGTATTTT. Protein: CASGDRTYTDTQYF.

This chain joins TRBV7-4 and TRBJ2-1, with unresolved D. The tail of the sequence fits TRBJ2-7 better, so the J call may be wrong. The CDR3 loop spans 15 amino acids. CDR1 and CDR2 (germline): SGHVT, SQSDAQ. The CDR3 sequence: CASRVVHGSYNEQYF. The DNA of the CDR3 is TGTGCCAGCAGAGTCGTCCACGGCTCCTACAATGAGCAGTACTTC.

This clonotype was detected only a few times. V and J are TRBV3-1 and TRBJ1-2; D gene uncertain. The CDR3 is 15 amino acids. The V and J ends lost 0 bases and 8 bases respectively, with 16 bases between them. The germline V gene has CDR1 LGHDT and CDR2 YNNKEL (reference sequence). The chain's CDR3 is CASSQDGQFIIGYTF. In DNA, the CDR3 is TGTGCCAGCAGCCAAGATGGCCAGTTTATCATAGGCTACACCTTC.

The rearrangement links TRBV28 to TRBJ2-7, with TRBD2 matching over 7 bases. Trimming cost V 9 bases and J 0 bases; bases outside gene matches: 11. Germline assignment: CDR1 MDHEN and CDR2 SYDVKM. The CDR3 loop spans 15 amino acids. The CDR3 spells CASFGPGGISYEQYF. The CDR3 DNA reads as TGTGCCAGTTTTGGGCCCGGGGGGATCTCCTACGAGCAGTACTTC.

CDR3 sequence (DNA): TGTGCCAGCAGTGACAACTCGGAGGAGGATACGCAGTATTTT. Protein product: CASSDNSEEDTQYF. The gene calls are TRBV2 and TRBJ2-3; D possibly corresponds to TRBD2 (5 bases). CDR1 is SNHLY, CDR2 FYNNEI, per germline. Trimming took off 3 bases at V and 6 bases at J, with 13 bases between the two ends. CDR3 length: 14 residues.

The CDR3 is CASGARETIYNEQYF. The CDR3 DNA sequence: TGTGCCAGCGGGGCACGGGAGACGATCTACAATGAGCAGTACTTC. The chain is built from TRBV2 and TRBJ2-7; possible D gene TRBD2, 6 bases. Germline CDR1 reads SNHLY; CDR2 reads FYNNEI. The V and J ends lost 8 bases and 7 bases respectively, with 24 bases between them. This CDR3 spans 15 amino acids.

This chain connects TRBV27 to TRBJ1-4; D not certain. The ends were cut back, 2 bases at V and 3 bases at J, with 10 bases in the middle. Germline V CDR1 and CDR2: MNHEY, SMNVEV (reference sequence). The CDR3 has 15 residues. Here the CDR3 DNA reads TGTGCCAGCAGTTTAGGAGTCAGACCTAATGAAAAACTGTTTTTT. Its translation is CASSLGVRPNEKLFF.